This T cell receptor (beta chain) was captured by sequencing in a study of lymphopenia after photon versus proton radiotherapy (dated by TCRdb to about 2019). For the study in its entirety: The study compared the immunological effects of photon versus proton radiation therapy in patients with gastrointestinal tumors who developed high-grade lymphopenia. The cohort included some 20 patients with gastrointestinal tumors who developed lymphopenia after receiving either photon or proton therapy. The goal of the study was to describe how the two radiation modalities differ in their effects on the immune system.

Trimming removed 0 bases from V and 4 bases from J, leaving 18 bases between the germline ends. Taken from cysteine to phenylalanine, the CDR3 has 16 residues. The DNA shown is the 48-base CDR3, in frame from base 1. CDR1 SQVTM and CDR2 ANQGSEA are derived from the germline V gene. The paper as a whole reports these results and caveats: Among patients across the cohort who died, overall survival time showed an inverse correlation with a larger post-nadir drop in TCR diversity. Relative stability during treatment was observed in proton-treated patients, whereas loss of naive T cells and TCR diversity and gain of effector/memory populations were observed in photon-treated patients. The survival association was examined only in patients who died, and the authors described better survival with proton therapy as a possibility, not as a demonstrated result. After the lymphocyte count nadir, oligoclonal expansion, especially of CD8+ Temra cells, was observed in photon-treated repertoires, and the drop in diversity was driven by this expansion.

To note about this clone: The clone's antigen remains unknown. No clone much larger than this one lies a single base away; base qualities are absent.

The library came from the immunoSEQ multiplex PCR assay. Alongside multiparametric flow cytometry, deep sequencing of rearranged TCR beta loci was used to profile the T cell repertoires. TCRdb mirrors the immuneACCESS table, restricted to in-frame sequences. Some clones are absent from its copies; in checked studies, under half trace to an unresolved V gene, and the reason for the others is unknown. The sample yields under 30,000 clones; around 90% were counted once. Approximately 0.81% of the sample comes from the top ten. The chain was built from TRBV29-1 and TRBJ1-2; the best D guess is TRBD1, with 6 bases matching. The TCR originated in a woman aged 45-60 years with cholangiocarcinoma. The specimen was peripheral blood, collected from a patient treated with photon-based radiotherapy. The DNA reads TGCAGCGTTGAAGACACTCCAGGGGTCCCCTCCTATGGCTACACCTTC. This codes for CSVEDTPGVPSYGYTF.